This T cell receptor beta chain was sequenced during a study of CD8 T cell repertoires and HIV-1 epitope variants. Looking at the study overall: T cells were stimulated with Twenty-five Gag and Nef peptides separately. Enriched T cells were co-cultured with equal numbers of autologous T cell-negative antigen-presenting cells. The baseline condition was 1M T cells left uncultured. Cultures ran 10 days, with IL-2, IL-7 and IL-15 added on days 3 and 7.

With 1 base removed from V and 4 bases from J, the gap between germline ends came to 2 bases. Germline V gene lookup returns CDR1 WSHSY and CDR2 SAAADI. The CDR3 consists of 11 residues. The protocol was immunoSEQ multiplex PCR, while the TCRdb copy is restricted to in-frame clones and leaves out a portion. Of about 5,800 clones listed, 64% are singletons. Comment on this clone: Its antigen remains unknown.

Sequencing was done on a sample of cultured CD8+ T cells derived from PBMCs. The J gene is TRBJ2-7, the V gene TRBV10-2; D remains ambiguous. This sequence originates from a male donor with HIV. CDR3 DNA sequence: TGCGCCAGCAGTGAGTTATACGAGCAGTACTTC. This translates into CASSELYEQYF.